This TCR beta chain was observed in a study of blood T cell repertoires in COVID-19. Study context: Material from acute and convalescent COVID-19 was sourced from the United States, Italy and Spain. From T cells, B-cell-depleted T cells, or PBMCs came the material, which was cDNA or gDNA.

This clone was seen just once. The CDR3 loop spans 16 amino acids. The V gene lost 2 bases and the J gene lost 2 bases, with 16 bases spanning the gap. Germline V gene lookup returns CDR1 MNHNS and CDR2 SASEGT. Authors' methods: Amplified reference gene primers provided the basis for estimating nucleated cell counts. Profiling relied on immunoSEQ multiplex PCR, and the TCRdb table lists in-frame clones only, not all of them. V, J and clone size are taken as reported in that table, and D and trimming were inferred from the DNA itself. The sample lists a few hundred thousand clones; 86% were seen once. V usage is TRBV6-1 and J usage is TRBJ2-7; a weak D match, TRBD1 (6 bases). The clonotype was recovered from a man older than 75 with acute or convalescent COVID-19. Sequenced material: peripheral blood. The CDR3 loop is CASSEFRNRETYEQYF. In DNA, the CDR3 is TGTGCCAGCAGTGAATTTAGGAACAGGGAAACCTACGAGCAGTACTTC.